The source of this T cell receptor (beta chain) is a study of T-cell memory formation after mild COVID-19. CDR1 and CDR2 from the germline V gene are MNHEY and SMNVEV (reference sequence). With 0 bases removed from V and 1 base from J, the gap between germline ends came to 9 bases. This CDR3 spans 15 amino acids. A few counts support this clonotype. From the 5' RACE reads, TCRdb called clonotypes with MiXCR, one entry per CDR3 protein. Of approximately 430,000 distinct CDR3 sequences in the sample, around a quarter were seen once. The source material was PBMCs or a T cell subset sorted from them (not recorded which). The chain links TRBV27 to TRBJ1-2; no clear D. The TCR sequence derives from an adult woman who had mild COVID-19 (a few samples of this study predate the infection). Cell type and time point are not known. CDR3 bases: TGTGCCAGCAGTTTATCGCTCCCAATTAACTATGGCTACACCTTC. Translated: CASSLSLPINYGYTF.